The 16 T cell receptor beta chains below come from one sample, sequenced in a study of T cell responses to AZD1222 COVID-19 vaccine. Measured with immunoSEQ multiplex PCR; TCRdb has only the in-frame clones, and not every one. Among approximately 65,000 clones listed, around three quarters were seen once. This sample comprised peripheral blood, obtained on day 0 of AZD1222 vaccination. The receptors derive from an adult in good health.

This clone came up once. The V gene is TRBV6-5, the J gene TRBJ2-7; 7 nucleotides match TRBD2. V trimming: 2 bases; J trimming: 5 bases; junction bases outside the gene matches: 9. CDR3 length: 15 amino acids. Germline V gene data show CDR1 as MNHEY and CDR2 as SVGAGI. The CDR3 protein is CASSYGGVAGDEQYF. CDR3 in DNA: TGTGCCAGCAGTTACGGAGGGGTAGCGGGCGACGAGCAGTACTTC.

This clone was observed a handful of times. V and J are TRBV6-6 and TRBJ2-5; TRBD2 might be the D (6 bases). The CDR3 totals 16 residues. V was shortened by 0 bases and J by 0 bases, with 11 bases between the two germline ends. Germline loops: CDR1 MNHNY, CDR2 SVGAGI (reference sequence). The CDR3 spells CASSYSRGKNQETQYF. CDR3 nucleotide sequence: TGTGCCAGCAGTTACTCCCGGGGGAAAAACCAAGAGACCCAGTACTTC.

This sequence joins TRBV7-2 and TRBJ2-5; D might be TRBD1 (5 bases). This CDR3 comprises 15 residues. Germline V lookup: CDR1 SGHTA, CDR2 FQGNSA. V was trimmed by 3 bases and J by 2 bases, leaving 13 bases between them. Written as DNA, the CDR3 is TGTGCCAGCAGCTTCGACATGGGGCATCAAGAGACCCAGTACTTC. It encodes CASSFDMGHQETQYF.

The J gene is TRBJ2-3, the V gene TRBV29-1; D gene uncertain. Looked up from germline, CDR1 is SQVTM and CDR2 is ANQGSEA. The CDR3 runs 12 residues. V was clipped by 6 bases and J by 0 bases, with 7 bases between them. The CDR3 spells CSVDISTDTQYF. CDR3 coding DNA: TGCAGCGTGGATATTAGCACAGATACGCAGTATTTT.

Only a few counts were recorded for this clone. J is TRBJ2-1 and V is TRBV9; no clear D. Germline V lookup: CDR1 SGDLS, CDR2 YYNGEE. V lost 4 bases, J lost 1 base, and 18 bases lay in between. The CDR3 is 17 residues long. The CDR3 DNA is TGTGCCAGCAGCACGCATAGGAAATCAGAGTCCTACAATGAGCAGTTCTTC. It yields the protein CASSTHRKSESYNEQFF.

As to this clone: Other DNA variants within this sample encode the same CDR3. The rearrangement links TRBV28 to TRBJ1-2; D not certain. This CDR3 region has 12 residues. In germline, CDR1 is MDHEN, CDR2 SYDVKM. Deletions cut 6 bases from V and 3 bases from J, with 8 bases between. CDR3 sequence reads: CASSLGDYGYTF. CDR3 DNA: TGTGCCAGCAGCCTGGGAGACTATGGCTACACCTTC.

The V gene is TRBV3-1 (or the pseudogene TRBV3-2), the J gene TRBJ1-2, with 7 bases identical to TRBD1. With 4 bases clipped from V and 8 bases from J, the junction kept 7 bases outside the gene matches. Germline CDR1 LGHDT, CDR2 YNNKEL (reference sequence). The CDR3 spans 13 residues. Here the CDR3 reads CASSPRTGDGYTF. CDR3 coding DNA: TGTGCCAGCAGCCCCAGGACAGGTGACGGCTACACCTTC.

In its sample, this clone was seen a few times. This chain uses TRBV7-2 with TRBJ2-3, with a possible D match to TRBD2 (5 bases). Germline V gene lookup returns CDR1 SGHTA and CDR2 FQGNSA. Trimming stripped 4 bases from V and 4 bases from J, with 9 bases between. The CDR3 consists of 13 residues. As DNA, the CDR3 is TGTGCCAGCAGCTCCCCACTAGCAGATACGCAGTATTTT. Translation gives CASSSPLADTQYF.

V gene TRBV28 combines with J gene TRBJ1-4; no reliable D call. V was trimmed by 7 bases and J by 3 bases, leaving 18 bases between them. The CDR3 totals 16 residues. Germline CDR1 and CDR2: MDHEN and SYDVKM. The CDR3 loop is CASTEPQARPNEKLFF. Here the CDR3 DNA reads TGTGCCAGCACCGAACCCCAGGCCCGCCCTAATGAAAAACTGTTTTTT.

The genes are TRBV7-2 and TRBJ1-5; D not resolved. The CDR3 length is 13 residues. Trimming took 6 bases from V and 7 from J, leaving 13 bases between them. CDR1 is SGHTA and CDR2 is FQGNSA in the germline V gene. The DNA for the CDR3 is TGTGCCAGCAGAACTGACACTCAGCAGCCCCAGCATTTT. The encoded protein is CASRTDTQQPQHF.

The chain couples TRBV6-2 or TRBV6-3 to TRBJ2-6; the D is unclear. Germline V lookup: CDR1 MNHEY, CDR2 SVGEGT. This CDR3 has 15 amino acids. V was clipped by 4 bases and J by 1 base, with 8 bases between them. This CDR3 reads CASSSVLSGANVLTF. In DNA form, the CDR3 reads TGTGCCAGCAGTTCCGTCCTTTCTGGGGCCAACGTCCTGACTTTC.

There are a few counts of this clone. This chain joins TRBV4-3 and TRBJ2-3, with 14 bases that match TRBD2. Germline CDR1 LGHNA, CDR2 YSLEER. The CDR3 has 16 amino acids. Trimming cost V 5 bases and J 8 bases; bases outside gene matches: 9. The CDR3 here is CASSGRLAGGPGTQYF. The DNA of the CDR3 is TGCGCCAGCAGCGGGCGACTAGCGGGGGGGCCTGGTACGCAGTATTTT.

Only a few counts were recorded for this clone. The chain is built from TRBV7-8 and TRBJ2-1; 7 bases map to TRBD2. V lost 5 bases to trimming and J lost 4 bases; unmatched junction nucleotides: 17. The CDR3 runs to 18 residues. Per the germline V gene, CDR1 is SGHVS and CDR2 is FQNEAQ. CDR3 sequence (DNA): TGTGCCAGCAGCCCCCGGAGGGCGGGGGTGACAAGTTACAATGAGCAGTTCTTC. Its translation: CASSPRRAGVTSYNEQFF.

The chain links TRBV18 to TRBJ1-5; no clear D gene. In germline, CDR1 is KGHSH, CDR2 LQKENI. The length of the CDR3 is 12 residues. The germline V and J ends were trimmed by 5 bases and 4 bases, with 6 bases remaining between them. CDR3 coding DNA: TGTGCCAGCTCAGCACAGAATCAGCCCCAGCATTTT. Its protein is CASSAQNQPQHF.

V usage is TRBV5-1 and J usage is TRBJ2-7, with D perhaps assigned TRBD1 or TRBD2 (5 bases each). Trimming shortened V by 5 bases and J by 6 bases, and 21 bases separated the two germline ends. Germline V lookup: CDR1 SGHRS, CDR2 YFSETQ. The CDR3 totals 15 residues. DNA for the CDR3: TGCGCCAGCAGGGAGGACAAGTTGAGGCGAGGCGAGCAGTACTTC. Amino acid sequence: CASREDKLRRGEQYF.

The rearrangement links TRBV6-5 to TRBJ1-1, with 7 bases identical to TRBD1. The CDR3 runs to 13 residues. Germline V gene lookup returns CDR1 MNHEY and CDR2 SVGAGI. Unmatched junction bases numbered 7, after V lost 7 bases and J lost 5 bases. The CDR3 loop reads CASTLGGQTEAFF. Written as DNA, the CDR3 is TGTGCCAGCACCCTAGGGGGCCAAACTGAAGCTTTCTTT.